The T cell receptor beta chain described here comes from a study of blood T cell repertoires in COVID-19. Study background: Acute-phase and convalescent COVID-19 samples originated in the United States, Italy and Spain. Sources were T cells, B-cell-depleted T cells, or PBMCs; the material itself was cDNA or gDNA.

There are 15 residues in the CDR3. The V gene end was trimmed by 2 bases and the J gene end by 7 bases; junction bases not matched to a gene: 7. The germline V gene encodes CDR1 MNHEY and CDR2 SVGAGI. Original processing methods: Estimated nucleated cell counts came from reference gene primer amplification. Profiled with immunoSEQ multiplex PCR; TCRdb holds only in-frame clones, not every one. For V, J and clone size, that table is used; D and trimming come from the DNA. The top ten clones hold around 12% of a sample with fewer than 200,000 clones, approximately 87% of them seen once. Seattle patients were enrolled during active infection and followed longitudinally.

The gene calls are TRBV6-5 and TRBJ2-2; TRBD1 agrees at 7 bases. The specimen sequenced was peripheral blood. The sequence derives from a woman in her 70s with COVID-19, enrolled during active disease. The CDR3 region is CASSYDHRGHGELFF. The CDR3 DNA follows: TGTGCCAGCAGTTACGACCACAGGGGTCACGGGGAGCTGTTTTTT.